Each of the 29 T cell receptor beta chains below was sequenced from the same sample in a study of PD-1 blockade in classical Hodgkin lymphoma. Time point described: cycle 4 day 1 (C4D1), after six to seven weeks of nivolumab. The patients all showed relapse after autologous stem cell transplantation, while their brentuximab vedotin exposure varied. Profiling relied on immunoSEQ multiplex PCR, and the TCRdb table lists in-frame clones only, not all of them. The table lists over 9,500 clones, roughly 82% of them singletons. The sequences come from peripheral blood mononuclear cells (PBMCs), collected before the fourth cycle of nivolumab. The origin of the receptors is a human donor with classical Hodgkin lymphoma.

V usage is TRBV10-3 and J usage is TRBJ1-6; D ambiguous. The germline CDR1 and CDR2 sequences are ENHRY and SYGVKD. V gave up 0 bases and J gave up 0 bases, with 9 bases separating them. The length of the CDR3 is 17 residues. CDR3 sequence reads: CAISESGSSSYNSPLHF. In DNA form, the CDR3 reads TGTGCCATCAGTGAGTCTGGTTCGAGCTCCTATAATTCACCCCTCCACTTT.

The chain couples TRBV4-2 to TRBJ2-5; 8 nucleotides align to TRBD2. V shed 2 bases, J shed 4 bases, and the junction held 18 bases outside the gene matches. There are 19 residues in the CDR3. CDR1 is LGHNA and CDR2 is YNFKEQ in the germline V gene. The CDR3 DNA sequence: TGTGCCAGCAGCCAATCTACCACAGGGAGCGGGGGAGAAGGAGAGACCCAGTACTTC. Protein: CASSQSTTGSGGEGETQYF.

The chain links TRBV6-5 to TRBJ1-2; 7 bases are shared with TRBD1. Unmatched junction bases numbered 10, after V lost 7 bases and J lost 8 bases. CDR1 and CDR2 (germline): MNHEY, SVGAGI. CDR3 size: 13 residues. Here the CDR3 reads CASITTGSEGYTF. The CDR3, as DNA: TGTGCCAGCATCACGACAGGGTCTGAGGGCTACACCTTC.

This clone was seen a single time. CDR3 DNA sequence: TGTGCCAGCAGCTCCTCGGTGGGCAATGAGCAGTTCTTC. This gives the protein CASSSSVGNEQFF. V usage is TRBV11-3 and J usage is TRBJ2-1; D is unclear. The germline V gene encodes CDR1 SGHNT and CDR2 YENEEA. V was shortened by 4 bases and J by 6 bases, with 10 bases between the two germline ends. The CDR3 length is 13 residues.

The CDR3 protein is CAWSARDSDKAFF. CDR3 nucleotide sequence: TGTGCCTGGAGTGCTAGGGACAGTGATAAAGCTTTCTTT. The rearrangement joins TRBV30 to TRBJ1-1, with TRBD1 matching 7 bases. Unmatched junction bases numbered 8, after V lost 1 base and J lost 9 bases. This CDR3 is 13 amino acids long. CDR1 is GTSNPN and CDR2 is SVGIG in the germline V gene (reference sequence).

This rearrangement joins TRBV6-1 to TRBJ2-7; D possibly corresponds to TRBD1 (5 bases). V was shortened by 3 bases and J by 4 bases, with 7 bases between the two germline ends. This CDR3 is built from 12 residues. The germline gives CDR1 MNHNS, CDR2 SASEGT. Here the CDR3 reads CASSDQGYEQYF. The DNA for the CDR3 is TGTGCCAGCAGTGATCAGGGTTACGAGCAGTACTTC.

This chain connects TRBV28 to TRBJ1-5; D not certain. Per germline, CDR1 MDHEN and CDR2 SYDVKM. The CDR3 totals 14 residues. Trimming shortened V by 5 bases and J by 1 base, and 9 bases separated the two germline ends. CDR3: CASSPTQSNQPQHF. DNA for the CDR3: TGTGCCAGCAGTCCGACACAAAGCAATCAGCCCCAGCATTTT.

V usage is TRBV10-2 and J usage is TRBJ1-1; possible D gene TRBD1, 5 bases. Deletions cut 1 base from V and 6 bases from J, with 9 bases between. CDR1 and CDR2 (germline): WSHSY, SAAADI. The length of the CDR3 is 13 residues. CDR3 DNA sequence: TGCGCCAGCAGTGAGTTCGACAGCTCTGAAGCTTTCTTT. It codes for CASSEFDSSEAFF.

The chain carries TRBV13 and TRBJ2-1; the D gene is possibly TRBD2 (6 bases). CDR1 is PRHDT, CDR2 FYEKMQ, per germline (reference sequence). V lost 2 bases to trimming and J lost 4 bases, with 12 bases between them. The CDR3 runs 15 residues. The CDR3 DNA reads TGTGCCAGCAGCTTATTGGGGACTTATTACAATGAGCAGTTCTTC. Protein product: CASSLLGTYYNEQFF.

The genes are TRBV21-1 and TRBJ1-4; the table names TRBD1, a call not compared with the DNA. TRBV21-1 is shown as a pseudogene. The CDR3 is 17 amino acids. CDR3 in amino acids: CASSKVGTRRGREKLFF. The CDR3 DNA reads as TGTGCCAGCAGCAAAGTGGGTACAAGAAGGGGAAGGGAAAAACTGTTTTTT.

CDR3 nucleotide sequence: TGTGCCAGCTCACCACCGACAGGGCCCTATGGCTACACCTTC. Its translation is CASSPPTGPYGYTF. The V gene is TRBV18, the J gene TRBJ1-2; 7 bases match TRBD1. Germline CDR1 is KGHSH and CDR2 is LQKENI. The CDR3 spans 14 residues. Trimming cost V 0 bases and J 4 bases; bases outside gene matches: 2.

The rearrangement uses TRBV28 and TRBJ2-3; no firm D call. V lost 4 bases and J lost 7, with 9 bases in between. Germline loops: CDR1 MDHEN, CDR2 SYDVKM. The CDR3 consists of 12 residues. The CDR3 region has the DNA TGTGCCAGCAGTTCCCAAGGCAATACGCAGTATTTT. Translating gives CASSSQGNTQYF.

The chain is built from TRBV11-2 and TRBJ1-2; a possible D gene is TRBD1 (5 bases). This CDR3 is built from 13 residues. Germline assignment: CDR1 SGHAT and CDR2 FQNNGV. The V and J ends lost 7 bases and 5 bases respectively, with 14 bases between them. Here the CDR3 reads CASNLNGAYGYTF. In DNA, the CDR3 is TGTGCCAGCAACCTTAACGGGGCGTATGGCTACACCTTC.

This chain links TRBV5-1 with TRBJ2-7; the D gene is possibly TRBD2 (6 bases). In germline, CDR1 is SGHRS, CDR2 YFSETQ. This CDR3 region has 15 residues. The V gene lost 3 bases and the J gene lost 4 bases, with 17 bases spanning the gap. CDR3: CASSSEVGGPYEQYF. The CDR3 nucleotides are TGCGCCAGCAGCTCCGAGGTCGGGGGTCCGTACGAGCAGTACTTC.

V is TRBV6-1 and J is TRBJ1-4, with a tentative D call TRBD1 (5 bases). Trimming shortened V by 0 bases and J by 2 bases, and 10 bases separated the two germline ends. Germline V CDR1 and CDR2: MNHNS, SASEGT. The CDR3 has 16 amino acids. The chain's CDR3 is CASSEAWGFTNEKLFF. The CDR3 region has the DNA TGTGCCAGCAGTGAAGCGTGGGGGTTTACTAATGAAAAACTGTTTTTT.

The V gene is TRBV11-2, the J gene TRBJ1-1, with a possible D match to TRBD1 (6 bases). The germline gives CDR1 SGHAT, CDR2 FQNNGV. This CDR3 is built from 11 residues. V lost 6 bases, J lost 5 bases, and 7 bases lay in between. This chain's CDR3 is CASRRGTEAFF. The CDR3 DNA is TGTGCCAGCAGGAGGGGGACTGAAGCTTTCTTT.

Of note for this clone: Other DNA sequences in the sample encode the same CDR3. The chain links TRBV5-1 to TRBJ2-2, with a weak D call TRBD1 (5 bases). Germline CDR1 reads SGHRS; CDR2 reads YFSETQ. Trimming took 1 base from V and 5 from J, leaving 12 bases between them. CDR3 length: 15 amino acids. Here the CDR3 reads CASSLWQGVTGELFF. The DNA for the CDR3 is TGCGCCAGCAGCTTGTGGCAAGGGGTGACCGGGGAGCTGTTTTTT.

The chain uses TRBV11-3 and TRBJ2-1, with TRBD1 as a possible D gene (5 bases). Looked up from germline, CDR1 is SGHNT and CDR2 is YENEEA. This CDR3 is 13 amino acids long. The V and J ends lost 3 bases and 6 bases respectively, with 9 bases between them. CDR3 DNA: TGTGCCAGCAGCTTTAGGGGCCCCAATGAGCAGTTCTTC. Residues: CASSFRGPNEQFF.

The V gene is TRBV29-1, the J gene TRBJ1-5; the D gene is possibly TRBD1 (5 bases). Trimming shortened V by 5 bases and J by 0 bases, and 14 bases separated the two germline ends. The germline V gene has CDR1 SQVTM and CDR2 ANQGSEA. The CDR3 spans 15 residues. CDR3 protein: CSVREGPLSNQPQHF. For the CDR3, the DNA is TGCAGCGTTCGGGAGGGACCGCTTAGCAATCAGCCCCAGCATTTT.

The chain carries TRBV6-5 and TRBJ2-7, with TRBD1 identical over 8 bases. The trim removed 6 bases at V and 1 base at J, leaving 8 bases unmatched. Germline CDR1 reads MNHEY; CDR2 reads SVGAGI. The CDR3 totals 15 residues. The CDR3 loop is CASRSEQGESYEQYF. The DNA for the CDR3 is TGTGCCAGCAGGTCTGAACAGGGGGAGTCCTACGAGCAGTACTTC.

The chain is built from TRBV5-6 and TRBJ2-1; 10 nucleotides match TRBD2. V lost 5 bases and J lost 4; bases outside the gene matches: 15. This CDR3 contains 18 residues. CDR1 is SGHDT and CDR2 is YYEEEE in the germline V gene. CDR3 sequence reads: CASSFVPGTSERYNEQFF. CDR3 nucleotide sequence: TGTGCCAGCAGTTTTGTCCCTGGGACTAGCGAGAGATACAATGAGCAGTTCTTC.

The chain recombines TRBV5-1 with TRBJ1-4, with a tentative D call TRBD1 (5 bases). V lost 3 bases and J lost 8, with 17 bases in between. The germline CDR1 and CDR2 sequences are SGHRS and YFSETQ. CDR3 length: 15 residues. The CDR3 DNA follows: TGCGCCAGCAGCTGGGGCGGGTTCAAGGGCGAAAAACTGTTTTTT. This sequence encodes CASSWGGFKGEKLFF.

The CDR3 loop is CASRSVAGYQETQYF. CDR3 coding DNA: TGTGCCAGCAGGAGCGTAGCGGGGTACCAAGAGACCCAGTACTTC. This sequence joins TRBV7-9 and TRBJ2-5; 8 positions match TRBD2. This CDR3 spans 15 amino acids. CDR1 is SEHNR and CDR2 is FQNEAQ in the germline V gene (reference sequence). The J segment lost 0 bases and the V segment lost 6 bases, leaving 6 bases of the junction unmatched.

This chain connects TRBV27 to TRBJ2-3, with D uncertain. The V gene lost 10 bases and the J gene lost 5 bases, with 10 bases spanning the gap. Looked up from germline, CDR1 is MNHEY and CDR2 is SMNVEV (reference sequence). CDR3 length equals 11 residues. The CDR3 nucleotides are TGTGCCACCGAGCTGGGAGATACGCAGTATTTT. It translates to CATELGDTQYF.

The gene calls are TRBV7-9 and TRBJ2-7, with 7 bases aligning to TRBD1. V lost 1 base, J lost 3 bases, and 9 bases stayed unmatched. The CDR3 consists of 16 residues. Germline loops: CDR1 SEHNR, CDR2 FQNEAQ (reference sequence). The CDR3 DNA sequence: TGTGCCAGCAGCTTAGTACGGGACAGTGGCCACTACGAGCAGTACTTC. This codes for CASSLVRDSGHYEQYF. Variable domain in full (rest from reference TRBV7-9 and TRBJ2-7): DTGVSQNPRHKITKRGQNVTFRCDPISEHNRLYWYRQTLGQGPEFLTYFQNEAQLEKSRLLSDRFSAERPKGSFSTLEIQRTEQGDSAMYLCASSLVRDSGHYEQYFGPGTRLTVT.

The chain has TRBV10-1 and TRBJ1-1; D call uncertain. V lost 2 bases, J lost 0 bases, and 16 bases lay in between. Germline CDR1 is WNHNN and CDR2 is SYGVQD (reference sequence). The CDR3 is 17 residues long. The CDR3, as DNA: TGCGCCAGCAGTGAGACCCCCTGGGTACGAATGAACACTGAAGCTTTCTTT. Translating it yields CASSETPWVRMNTEAFF.

This sequence joins TRBV6-1 and TRBJ1-6; D call uncertain. V gave up 0 bases and J gave up 0 bases, with 21 bases separating them. Germline CDR1 MNHNS, CDR2 SASEGT. CDR3 length: 21 amino acids. CDR3 in DNA: TGTGCCAGCAGTGAAGCGCTTCGGGGTGAAATCTACAGCTCCTATAATTCACCCCTCCACTTT. Translation gives CASSEALRGEIYSSYNSPLHF.

CDR3 DNA: TGCGCCAGCAGCTTGGTAGGAGGGGAAAACATTCAGTACTTC. Protein sequence: CASSLVGGENIQYF. The chain combines TRBV5-1 with TRBJ2-4; the D gene is possibly TRBD2 (6 bases). This CDR3 region has 14 residues. Germline lookup yields CDR1 SGHRS and CDR2 YFSETQ. Trimming cost V 0 bases and J 5 bases, with 9 bases left between them.

The chain couples TRBV28 to TRBJ1-4; perhaps TRBD1 as D (5 bases). CDR1 and CDR2 from the germline V gene are MDHEN and SYDVKM. V was trimmed by 3 bases and J by 10 bases, leaving 15 bases between them. The CDR3 has 14 amino acids. The CDR3 reads CASSFEGRLGKLFF. Here the CDR3 DNA reads TGTGCCAGCAGTTTCGAGGGACGTCTCGGAAAACTGTTTTTT.